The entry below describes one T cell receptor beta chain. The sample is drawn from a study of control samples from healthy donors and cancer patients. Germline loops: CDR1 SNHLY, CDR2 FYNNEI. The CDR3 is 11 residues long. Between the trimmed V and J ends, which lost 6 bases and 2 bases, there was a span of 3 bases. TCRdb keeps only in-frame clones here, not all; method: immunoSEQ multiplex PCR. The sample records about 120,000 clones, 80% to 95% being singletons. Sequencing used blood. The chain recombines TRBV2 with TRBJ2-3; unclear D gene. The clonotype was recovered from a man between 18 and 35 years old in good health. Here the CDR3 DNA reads TGTGCCAGCAGACCCACAGATACGCAGTATTTT. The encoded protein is CASRPTDTQYF.